This T cell receptor beta chain was retrieved from a study of CXCR3-negative and CXCR3-positive naive CD8 T cells. UMI labels and 5' RACE were used to prepare the TRB cDNA libraries. For each CDR3 protein, TCRdb gives one entry from its re-call of the 5' RACE reads, without DNA. The sample has 43,000 or so distinct CDR3 sequences. A word on this clonotype: Its matching antigen is unknown.

Findings of the study overall: Partly lower CXCR3 expression followed cryopreservation, and most assays relied on fresh PBMCs. CXCR3-negative naive cells had less hydrophobic TRB CDR3s than did CXCR3-positive naive cells.

Material for sequencing was naive CXCR3- CD8+ T cells from blood. This sample's subset: CD45RO-CCR7+CD27+CD95- naive CD8+ T cells lacking CXCR3 (TNR3-). The receptor comes from a human donor in good health. Some clones in this sample may be carry-over from other donors' samples.

This chain's CDR3 is CASRPGQISYEQYF. The chain joins TRBV28 to TRBJ2-7; there is no DNA to check the TCRdb D call of TRBD1. The CDR3 runs 14 residues. CDR1 is MDHEN, CDR2 SYDVKM, per germline.